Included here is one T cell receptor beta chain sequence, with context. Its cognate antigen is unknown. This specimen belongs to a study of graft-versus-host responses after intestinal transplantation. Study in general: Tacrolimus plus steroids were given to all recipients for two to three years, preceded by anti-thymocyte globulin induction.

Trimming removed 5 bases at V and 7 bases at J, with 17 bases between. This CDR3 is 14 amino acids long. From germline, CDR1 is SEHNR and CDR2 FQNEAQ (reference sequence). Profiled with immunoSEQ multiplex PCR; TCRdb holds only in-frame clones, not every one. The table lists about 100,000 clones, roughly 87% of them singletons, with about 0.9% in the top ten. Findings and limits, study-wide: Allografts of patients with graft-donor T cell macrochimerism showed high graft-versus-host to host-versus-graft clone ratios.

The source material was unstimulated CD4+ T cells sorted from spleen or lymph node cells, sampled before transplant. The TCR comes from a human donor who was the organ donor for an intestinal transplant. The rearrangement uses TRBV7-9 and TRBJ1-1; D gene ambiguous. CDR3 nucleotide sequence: TGTGCCAGCAGCCCCGTACACTTGGACGGTGAAGCTTTCTTT. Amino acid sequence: CASSPVHLDGEAFF.